Listed here are 26 T cell receptor beta chains from one sample, sequenced in a study of blood T cell repertoires in COVID-19. Clones were read by immunoSEQ multiplex PCR, and TCRdb kept only the in-frame ones, dropping some. The sample includes some 220,000 clones, 75% to 85% of them seen just once. Sequencing was carried out using peripheral blood. The source of these receptors is a human donor in a cohort sampled during active COVID-19.

This sequence joins TRBV4-1 and TRBJ2-2; the match to TRBD1 covers 7 bases. CDR3 length: 15 residues. Germline CDR1 MGHRA, CDR2 YSYEKL. V dropped 1 base and J dropped 4; count of bases not matched to a gene: 3. The CDR3 bases are TGCGCCAGCAGCCAAGCGACAGGGAGCACCGGGGAGCTGTTTTTT. It codes for CASSQATGSTGELFF.

V usage is TRBV5-4 and J usage is TRBJ2-2; 14 nucleotides line up with TRBD2. The V and J ends lost 2 bases and 0 bases, in that order; junction bases with no gene match: 6. CDR1 and CDR2 (germline): SGHNT, YYREEE (reference sequence). The CDR3 has 19 amino acids. In DNA, the CDR3 is TGTGCCAGCAGCTTAGGGACTAGCGGGGGACCCTCGAACACCGGGGAGCTGTTTTTT. Its translation: CASSLGTSGGPSNTGELFF. The full variable domain, rest sourced from reference TRBV5-4 and TRBJ2-2, is ETGVTQSPTHLIKTRGQQVTLRCSSQSGHNTVSWYQQALGQGPQFIFQYYREEENGRGNFPPRFSGLQFPNYSSELNVNALELDDSALYLCASSLGTSGGPSNTGELFFGEGSRLTVL.

The genes are TRBV7-8 and TRBJ1-4; TRBD1 might be the D (5 bases). Germline values: CDR1 SGHVS, CDR2 FQNEAQ. V lost 6 bases to trimming and J lost 7 bases, with 9 bases between them. The CDR3 extends over 12 amino acids. The CDR3 sequence is CASRQGSEKLFF. The CDR3, as DNA: TGTGCCAGCAGGCAGGGTAGTGAAAAACTGTTTTTT. The whole variable domain, remainder taken from reference TRBV7-8 and TRBJ1-4, is GAGVSQSPRYKVAKRGQDVALRCDPISGHVSLFWYQQALGQGPEFLTYFQNEAQLDKSGLPSDRFFAERPEGSVSTLKIQRTQQEDSAVYLCASRQGSEKLFFGSGTQLSVL.

This clone has just a few counts. In the same sample, other DNA sequences code for this CDR3. The chain has TRBV2 and TRBJ2-7; 8 nucleotides agree with TRBD1. V lost 3 bases and J lost 7; bases outside the gene matches: 8. The CDR3 spans 14 residues. Germline V gives CDR1 SNHLY, CDR2 FYNNEI. The CDR3 DNA reads as TGTGCCAGCAGTGAGCAGGGGGCTAGGTATGAGCAGTACTTC. Translated, it gives CASSEQGARYEQYF.

The chain recombines TRBV28 with TRBJ1-5; TRBD1 matches 7 bases. Germline V gene sequence: CDR1 MDHEN, CDR2 SYDVKM. The ends lost 8 bases at V and 2 bases at J; junction bases unmatched: 6. This CDR3 region has 14 residues. The CDR3 sequence: CASQGTEGNQPQHF. In DNA, the CDR3 is TGTGCCAGCCAAGGGACAGAGGGCAATCAGCCCCAGCATTTT.

The chain has TRBV18 and TRBJ2-7; 7 positions match TRBD1. This CDR3 has 15 amino acids. V trimming: 5 bases; J trimming: 7 bases; junction bases outside the gene matches: 14. Germline CDR1 and CDR2: KGHSH and LQKENI. DNA for the CDR3: TGTGCCAGCTCAGTCCATCGGGACAGCTTGATGGAGCAGTACTTC. It specifies CASSVHRDSLMEQYF.

This rearrangement joins TRBV2 to TRBJ2-2, with a tentative D call TRBD2 (5 bases). CDR1 and CDR2 (germline): SNHLY, FYNNEI. The CDR3 contains 13 residues. Trimming left V 6 bases short and J 6 bases short, with 11 bases between. CDR3 sequence reads: CASRRVAPGELFF. The CDR3 nucleotides read TGTGCCAGCAGGAGGGTAGCTCCCGGGGAGCTGTTTTTT.

The chain carries TRBV10-3 and TRBJ2-7; 9 nucleotides line up with TRBD1. J gave up 5 bases and V 7 bases, and 9 bases lay outside the gene matches. Germline-derived CDR1 and CDR2 are ENHRY and SYGVKD. This CDR3 is 14 amino acids long. The CDR3 DNA is TGTGCCATCATGGCCGGGACAGGGAGTAACGAGCAGTACTTC. Translated, it gives CAIMAGTGSNEQYF.

The V and J genes are TRBV19 and TRBJ1-5, with D uncertain. The CDR3 loop spans 17 amino acids. Germline loops: CDR1 LNHDA, CDR2 SQIVND (reference sequence). V lost 3 bases and J lost 0, with 15 bases in between. The CDR3 region is CASSISPGGYSNQPQHF. CDR3 coding DNA: TGTGCCAGTAGTATCTCGCCAGGCGGGTATAGCAATCAGCCCCAGCATTTT.

The chain carries TRBV19 and TRBJ2-1; TRBD2 aligns across 14 bases. The CDR3 contains 16 residues. CDR1 and CDR2 (germline): LNHDA, SQIVND (reference sequence). V was clipped by 5 bases and J by 9 bases; unmatched bases: 9. The CDR3 here is CASSAGTSGRGIEQFF. The CDR3 DNA follows: TGTGCCAGTAGTGCCGGGACTAGCGGGAGAGGGATTGAGCAGTTCTTC.

The CDR3 DNA follows: TGTGCCAGCAGTATCGACAGGGGGTATTCGGAGACCCAGTACTTC. Translating gives CASSIDRGYSETQYF. V and J are TRBV28 and TRBJ2-5; 9 nucleotides align to TRBD1. This CDR3 is built from 15 residues. V was clipped by 5 bases and J by 5 bases; unmatched bases: 9. The germline CDR1 and CDR2 sequences are MDHEN and SYDVKM.

The J gene is TRBJ2-7, the V gene TRBV5-4; TRBD1 agrees at 9 bases. Germline-derived CDR1 and CDR2 are SGHNT and YYREEE (reference sequence). The ends lost 4 bases at V and 4 bases at J; junction bases unmatched: 12. The CDR3 totals 16 residues. The CDR3 loop reads CASSRRDRVFMYEQYF. As DNA, the CDR3 is TGTGCCAGCAGCAGGCGGGACAGGGTTTTTATGTACGAGCAGTACTTC.

V gene TRBV5-1 combines with J gene TRBJ2-5, with 10 nucleotides matching TRBD1. Trimming cost V 3 bases and J 5 bases; bases outside gene matches: 7. The germline CDR1 and CDR2 sequences are SGHRS and YFSETQ. This CDR3 is built from 15 residues. In DNA, the CDR3 is TGCGCCAGCAGCTCAGGCGACAGGGGGCCTGAGACCCAGTACTTC. It specifies CASSSGDRGPETQYF. Using reference TRBV5-1 and TRBJ2-5 for the parts outside the CDR3, the full variable domain is KAGVTQTPRYLIKTRGQQVTLSCSPISGHRSVSWYQQTPGQGLQFLFEYFSETQRNKGNFPGRFSGRQFSNSRSEMNVSTLELGDSALYLCASSSGDRGPETQYFGPGTRLLVL.

The chain recombines TRBV6-5 with TRBJ2-2, with 8 bases identical to TRBD1. The germline V gene encodes CDR1 MNHEY and CDR2 SVGAGI. The trim removed 10 bases at V and 4 bases at J, leaving 8 bases unmatched. The CDR3 length is 14 residues. The CDR3 loop is CATGTGVFTGELFF. The CDR3 DNA follows: TGTGCCACGGGGACAGGCGTTTTCACCGGGGAGCTGTTTTTT.

The rearrangement joins TRBV10-3 to TRBJ2-3; D gene ambiguous. The CDR3 length is 12 residues. CDR1 and CDR2 from the germline V gene are ENHRY and SYGVKD. Deletions cut 2 bases from V and 4 bases from J, with 4 bases between. In DNA, the CDR3 is TGTGCCATCAGTGAGAAGCCAGATACGCAGTATTTT. It yields the protein CAISEKPDTQYF.

The chain joins TRBV6-1 to TRBJ2-1; D might be TRBD1 (5 bases). This CDR3 contains 17 residues. Trimming removed 1 base at V and 1 base at J, with 14 bases between. Per germline, CDR1 MNHNS and CDR2 SASEGT. CDR3 sequence: CASSEDLSTVSYNEQFF. The CDR3 DNA is TGTGCCAGCAGTGAAGACCTCTCGACAGTTTCCTACAATGAGCAGTTCTTC.

The J gene is TRBJ2-2, the V gene TRBV3-1 (or the pseudogene TRBV3-2); tentatively, D is TRBD2 (5 bases). The CDR3 covers 11 residues. V was cut by 4 bases and J by 8 bases, with 5 bases left in between. The V gene's germline CDR1 is LGHDT and CDR2 YNNKEL (reference sequence). The CDR3 DNA follows: TGTGCCAGCAGCCCGGGGGGGGAGCTGTTTTTT. As protein: CASSPGGELFF.

J is TRBJ1-2 and V is TRBV5-1; D not resolved. CDR1 is SGHRS, CDR2 YFSETQ, per germline. This CDR3 has 14 residues. V lost 0 bases to trimming and J lost 7 bases, with 13 bases between them. The CDR3 region is CASSLDPGDRGYTF. Here the CDR3 DNA reads TGCGCCAGCAGCTTGGACCCTGGAGATCGTGGCTACACCTTC. Using reference TRBV5-1 and TRBJ1-2 for the parts outside the CDR3, the full variable domain is KAGVTQTPRYLIKTRGQQVTLSCSPISGHRSVSWYQQTPGQGLQFLFEYFSETQRNKGNFPGRFSGRQFSNSRSEMNVSTLELGDSALYLCASSLDPGDRGYTFGSGTRLTVV.

The V call is TRBV11-3, the J call TRBJ2-3, with TRBD2 identical over 7 bases. The V gene's germline CDR1 is SGHNT and CDR2 YENEEA. V gave up 5 bases and J gave up 3 bases; unmatched junction bases: 2. There are 13 residues in the CDR3. The CDR3 region has the DNA TGTGCCAGCAGCAATAGCGGGACAGATACGCAGTATTTT. Translating it yields CASSNSGTDTQYF.

This chain joins TRBV12-3 or TRBV12-4 and TRBJ2-7, with D uncertain. Between the trimmed V and J ends, which lost 6 bases and 2 bases, there was a span of 8 bases. The CDR3 totals 12 residues. The CDR3: CASRRGAYEQYF. CDR3 sequence (DNA): TGTGCCAGCAGACGTGGAGCCTACGAGCAGTACTTC.

The chain uses TRBV10-2 and TRBJ2-7, with D maybe TRBD2 (5 bases). The CDR3 is made up of 13 amino acids. Germline V CDR1 and CDR2: WSHSY, SAAADI. V was pared by 2 bases and J by 6 bases, with 11 bases between. CDR3 sequence (DNA): TGCGCCAGCAGTGAGGGCCATCGGGGCGAGCAGTACTTC. Protein sequence: CASSEGHRGEQYF.

The rearrangement links TRBV9 to TRBJ2-5; possibly TRBD2 for D (5 bases). From germline, CDR1 is SGDLS and CDR2 YYNGEE. The CDR3 contains 12 residues. V lost 4 bases and J lost 5, with 9 bases in between. DNA for the CDR3: TGTGCCAGCAGCACAGACTACGAGACCCAGTACTTC. This codes for CASSTDYETQYF.

This sequence joins TRBV5-6 and TRBJ2-1, with TRBD1 matching 8 bases. Germline lookup yields CDR1 SGHDT and CDR2 YYEEEE. CDR3 size: 17 residues. J lost 5 bases, V lost 0 bases, and 10 bases had no gene match. The CDR3 DNA reads TGTGCCAGCAGCTTGGGTGGAAGGACAGGGAGCCACAATGAGCAGTTCTTC. The encoded protein is CASSLGGRTGSHNEQFF.

The rearrangement links TRBV5-6 to TRBJ2-3; 11 nucleotides line up with TRBD2. The CDR3 is made up of 18 amino acids. CDR1 and CDR2 (germline): SGHDT, YYEEEE. Unmatched junction bases numbered 7, after V lost 1 base and J lost 0 bases. This chain's CDR3 is CASSLTSGGRTSTDTQYF. The CDR3 bases are TGTGCCAGCAGCTTGACTAGCGGGGGTCGTACTAGCACAGATACGCAGTATTTT.

CDR3 loop: CATIRTGLSNQPQHF. The CDR3 region has the DNA TGTGCCACCATCAGGACAGGCCTTAGCAATCAGCCCCAGCATTTT. This chain connects TRBV6-5 to TRBJ1-5, with 7 bases that match TRBD1. Germline V gene sequence: CDR1 MNHEY, CDR2 SVGAGI. The CDR3 covers 15 residues. The J segment lost 0 bases and the V segment lost 10 bases, leaving 9 bases of the junction unmatched.

The chain employs TRBV10-3 and TRBJ2-3, with a weak D call TRBD1 (5 bases). The CDR3 totals 15 residues. Germline CDR1 and CDR2: ENHRY and SYGVKD. Trimming removed 0 bases from V and 5 bases from J, with 12 bases in between. The CDR3 protein is CAISESQGNQDTQYF. The CDR3 nucleotides are TGTGCCATCAGTGAGTCTCAGGGTAATCAAGATACGCAGTATTTT.